This T cell receptor beta chain was identified during a study of vaccination and CD4 T cells after COVID-19. Regarding treatment: roughly ten-day PBMC culture with coronavirus spike peptide pools or control peptides (ViraFEST assay). General study results and limits: Convalescent patients saw a median roughly 85% of their reactive clones show up only after vaccination.

A note on this clonotype: What it binds is unknown.

At the Johns Hopkins FTIC core, DNA taken from cultured CD4+ T cells was sequenced by way of the Oncomine TCR Beta short-read assay. TCRdb called the PCR reads again in MiXCR, with one record for every CDR3 protein. The sample consists of about 14,000 distinct CDR3 sequences, about 55% of them appearing once. CDR3 length equals 13 residues. The germline V gene has CDR1 SGHNT and CDR2 YENEEA. V was clipped by 5 bases and J by 1 base, with 8 bases between them. V and J are TRBV11-3 and TRBJ1-1, with unresolved D. This receptor was taken from a human donor who had recovered from COVID-19. Sequences were derived from CD4+ T cells from blood, cultured in vitro, sampled before SARS-CoV-2 vaccination. The CDR3 loop is CASSPHPNTEAFF. The CDR3 DNA follows: TGTGCCAGCAGCCCTCATCCGAACACTGAAGCTTTCTTT. The complete variable domain, with remaining parts taken from reference TRBV11-3 and TRBJ1-1, reads EAGVVQSPRYKIIEKKQPVAFWCNPISGHNTLYWYLQNLGQGPELLIRYENEEAVDDSQLPKDRFSAERLKGVDSTLKIQPAELGDSAVYLCASSPHPNTEAFFGQGTRLTVV.